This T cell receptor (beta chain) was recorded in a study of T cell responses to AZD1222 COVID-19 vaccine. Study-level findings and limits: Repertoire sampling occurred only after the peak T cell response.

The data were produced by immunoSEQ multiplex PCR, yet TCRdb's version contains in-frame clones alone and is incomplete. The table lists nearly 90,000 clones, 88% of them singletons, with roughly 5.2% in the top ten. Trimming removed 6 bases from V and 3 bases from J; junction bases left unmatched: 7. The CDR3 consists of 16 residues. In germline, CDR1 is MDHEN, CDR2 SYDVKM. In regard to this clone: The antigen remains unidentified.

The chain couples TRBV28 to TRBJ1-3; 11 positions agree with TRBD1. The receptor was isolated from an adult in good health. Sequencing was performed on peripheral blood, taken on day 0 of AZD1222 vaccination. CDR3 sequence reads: CASSSGQGALGNTIYF. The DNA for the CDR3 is TGTGCCAGCAGCTCTGGACAGGGGGCGCTTGGAAACACCATATATTTT.